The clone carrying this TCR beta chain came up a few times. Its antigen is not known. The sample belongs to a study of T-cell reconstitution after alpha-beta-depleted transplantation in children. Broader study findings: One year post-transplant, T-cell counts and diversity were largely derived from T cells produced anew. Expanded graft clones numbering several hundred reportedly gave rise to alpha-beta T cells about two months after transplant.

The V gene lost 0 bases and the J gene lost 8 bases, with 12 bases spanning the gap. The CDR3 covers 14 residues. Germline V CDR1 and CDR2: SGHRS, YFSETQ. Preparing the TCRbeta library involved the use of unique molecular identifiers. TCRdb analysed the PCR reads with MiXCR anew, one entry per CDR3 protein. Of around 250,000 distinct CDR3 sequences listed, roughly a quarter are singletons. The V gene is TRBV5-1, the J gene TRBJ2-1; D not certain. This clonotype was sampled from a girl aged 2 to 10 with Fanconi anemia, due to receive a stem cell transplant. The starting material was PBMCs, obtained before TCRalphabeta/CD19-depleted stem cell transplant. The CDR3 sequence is CASSLALFGDEQFF. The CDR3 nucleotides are TGCGCCAGCAGCTTGGCACTTTTTGGGGATGAGCAGTTCTTC.